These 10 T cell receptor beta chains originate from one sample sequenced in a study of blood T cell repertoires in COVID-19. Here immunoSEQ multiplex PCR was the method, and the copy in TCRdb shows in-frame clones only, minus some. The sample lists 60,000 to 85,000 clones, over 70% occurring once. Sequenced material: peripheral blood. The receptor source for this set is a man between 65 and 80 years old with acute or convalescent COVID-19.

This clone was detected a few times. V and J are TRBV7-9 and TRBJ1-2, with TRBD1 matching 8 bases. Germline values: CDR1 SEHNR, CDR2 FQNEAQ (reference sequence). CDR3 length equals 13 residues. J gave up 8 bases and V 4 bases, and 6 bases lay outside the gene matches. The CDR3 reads CASSSRTGIGYTF. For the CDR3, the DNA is TGTGCCAGCAGCTCCCGGACAGGGATCGGCTACACCTTC.

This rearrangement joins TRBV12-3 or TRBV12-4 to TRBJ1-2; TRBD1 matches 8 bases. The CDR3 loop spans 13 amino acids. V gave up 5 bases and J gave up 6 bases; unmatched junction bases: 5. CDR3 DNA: TGTGCCAGCAGTCAGCGACAGGGGAATGGCTACACCTTC. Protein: CASSQRQGNGYTF.

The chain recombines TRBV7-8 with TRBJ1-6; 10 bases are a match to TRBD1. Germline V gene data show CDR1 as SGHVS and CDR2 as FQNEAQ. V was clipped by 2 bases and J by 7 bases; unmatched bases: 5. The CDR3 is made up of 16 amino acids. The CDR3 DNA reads TGTGCCAGCAGCTTAATGACAGGGGGCGGGAATTCACCCCTCCACTTT. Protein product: CASSLMTGGGNSPLHF.

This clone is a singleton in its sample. CDR3 protein: CAIAGTHGQDTQYF. The CDR3 DNA reads TGTGCCATTGCCGGGACTCACGGCCAGGATACGCAGTATTTT. This sequence joins TRBV10-3 and TRBJ2-3, with a weak D call TRBD2 (6 bases). V dropped 9 bases and J dropped 6 bases, with 19 bases sitting between them. Germline V gene data show CDR1 as ENHRY and CDR2 as SYGVKD. The length of the CDR3 is 14 residues.

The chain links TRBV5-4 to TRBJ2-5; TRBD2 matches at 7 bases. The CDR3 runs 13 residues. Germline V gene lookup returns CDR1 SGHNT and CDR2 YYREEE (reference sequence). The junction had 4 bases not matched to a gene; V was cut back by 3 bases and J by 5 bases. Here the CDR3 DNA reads TGTGCCAGCAGCTCTAGCGGAGGGGAGACCCAGTACTTC. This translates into CASSSSGGETQYF.

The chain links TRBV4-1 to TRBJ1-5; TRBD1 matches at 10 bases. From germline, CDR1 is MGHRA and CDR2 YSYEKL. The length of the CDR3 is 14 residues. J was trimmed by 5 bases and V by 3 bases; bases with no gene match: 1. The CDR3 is CASSQGQGHQPQHF. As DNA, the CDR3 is TGCGCCAGCAGCCAGGGACAGGGGCATCAGCCCCAGCATTTT.

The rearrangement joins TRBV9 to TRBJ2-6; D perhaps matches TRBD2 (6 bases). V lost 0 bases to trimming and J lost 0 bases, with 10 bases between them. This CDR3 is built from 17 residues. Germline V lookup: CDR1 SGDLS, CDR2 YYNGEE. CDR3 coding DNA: TGTGCCAGCAGCGTAGTTGCGGGGAGCTCTGGGGCCAACGTCCTGACTTTC. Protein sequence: CASSVVAGSSGANVLTF.

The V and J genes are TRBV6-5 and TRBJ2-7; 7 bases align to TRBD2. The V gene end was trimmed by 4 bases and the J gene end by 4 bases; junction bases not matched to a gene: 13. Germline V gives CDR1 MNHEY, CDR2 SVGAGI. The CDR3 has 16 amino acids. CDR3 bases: TGTGCCAGCAGTTCCCCCCGGGGGGTGCGACGATACGAGCAGTACTTC. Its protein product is CASSSPRGVRRYEQYF.

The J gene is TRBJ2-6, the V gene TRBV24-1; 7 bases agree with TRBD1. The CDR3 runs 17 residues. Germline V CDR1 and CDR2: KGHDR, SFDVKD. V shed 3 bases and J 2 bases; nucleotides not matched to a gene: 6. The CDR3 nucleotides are TGTGCCACCAGTGATCCCTTCACAGGGGCTGGGGCCAACGTCCTGACTTTC. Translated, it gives CATSDPFTGAGANVLTF.

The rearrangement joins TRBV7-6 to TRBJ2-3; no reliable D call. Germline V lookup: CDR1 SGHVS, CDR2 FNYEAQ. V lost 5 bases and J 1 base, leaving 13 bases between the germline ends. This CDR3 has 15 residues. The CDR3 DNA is TGTGCCAGCAGCATCACTTCGATGGGCACAGATACGCAGTATTTT. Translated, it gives CASSITSMGTDTQYF.